This paragraph reports one T cell receptor (beta chain). Antigen specificity is unknown. Unique-molecular-identifier-tagged TCR beta cDNA libraries were used. A single record per CDR3 protein comes from TCRdb applying MiXCR to the PCR reads. Of roughly 650,000 distinct CDR3 sequences in the sample, approximately 60% are singletons; the top ten hold around 11%. CDR3 length: 14 amino acids. Germline lookup yields CDR1 SEHNR and CDR2 FQNEAQ (reference sequence). The V and J ends lost 4 bases and 3 bases respectively, with 12 bases between them. These data originate in a study of post-analysis software for immune sequencing data. Overall study results and limits: A few TRBV segments (TRBV5-6, TRBV5-1 and TRBV20-1 among them) occurred more frequently in patients than in controls. Relative to controls, patients with multiple sclerosis showed significantly lower normalized Chao1 diversity.

Sequencing input: blood. The sequence came from a girl aged 2 to 10 with multiple sclerosis. This rearrangement joins TRBV7-9 to TRBJ1-1; maybe TRBD1 (6 bases). The CDR3 DNA sequence: TGTGCCAGCAGCTCACCAGAGGGGGACACTGAAGCTTTCTTT. The encoded protein is CASSSPEGDTEAFF.